A single sample is the source of the 18 T cell receptor beta chains below, sequenced in a study of blood T cells in healthy people across ages. Then a second PCR, running about 6 to 12 cycles, was carried out with a sample-barcoded 5' primer and a J-beta primer mix. Using its own MiXCR run on the 5' RACE reads, TCRdb lists one record per CDR3 protein. The profile covers 550,000 to 800,000 distinct CDR3 sequences, with 20% to 25% appearing a single time and approximately 3.6% taken by the ten largest. Sequencing input: blood. Receptors originate from a man between 65 and 85 years old in good health.

The sample holds a few counts of this clonotype. The rearrangement uses TRBV6-5 and TRBJ2-7; D perhaps matches TRBD1 (6 bases). Trimming stripped 5 bases from V and 5 bases from J, with 19 bases between. This CDR3 is 15 amino acids long. Germline V gene data show CDR1 as MNHEY and CDR2 as SVGAGI. The CDR3 DNA follows: TGTGCCAGCAGTACCCCCAGGGGACAATACAACGAGCAGTACTTC. The encoded protein is CASSTPRGQYNEQYF.

This clonotype came up once. The chain joins TRBV7-9 to TRBJ2-5; D is unresolved. CDR1 SEHNR and CDR2 FQNEAQ come from the germline V gene (reference sequence). CDR3 length: 11 residues. V gave up 4 bases and J gave up 9 bases, with 9 bases separating them. The DNA of the CDR3 is TGTGCCAGCAGCTCAGACAAGGCCCAGTACTTC. Translation: CASSSDKAQYF.

This clonotype was picked up a small number of times. The V call is TRBV12-3 or TRBV12-4, the J call TRBJ2-2, with D unclear. Trimming removed 5 bases from V and 2 bases from J, with 15 bases in between. The CDR3 is 16 residues long. The CDR3 DNA is TGTGCCAGCAGTCCCCTTCAGACACCTAACACCGGGGAGCTGTTTTTT. As protein: CASSPLQTPNTGELFF.

This clonotype was seen more than once but under ten times. Being one base from a much bigger clone, this may be a read error. The J gene is TRBJ2-7, the V gene TRBV6-2 or TRBV6-3; D is possibly TRBD1 or TRBD2 (7 bases each). Looked up from germline, CDR1 is MNHEY and CDR2 is SVGEGT. The CDR3 length is 14 residues. This CDR3 reads CASSDNDRDYGQYF. CDR3 nucleotides: TGTGCCAGCAGTGACAACGACAGGGACTACGGGCAGTACTTC.

Many counts were recorded for this clonotype. As DNA, the CDR3 is TGCGCCAGCAGCCAAGATCTGGACTACCAATCGTATACGCAGTATTTT. Translated, it gives CASSQDLDYQSYTQYF. The V gene is TRBV4-3, the J gene TRBJ2-3, with D possibly being TRBD2 (6 bases). The V gene lost 0 bases and the J gene lost 7 bases, with 17 bases spanning the gap. The CDR3 is 16 amino acids. Per the germline V gene, CDR1 is LGHNA and CDR2 is YSLEER.

This rearrangement joins TRBV12-3 or TRBV12-4 to TRBJ1-2; the match to TRBD1 covers 8 bases. This CDR3 contains 17 residues. V lost 11 bases and J lost 6; bases outside the gene matches: 23. The CDR3 nucleotides are TGTGCCTCCGCGCCCCTGGTGGGACAGGCAGGTGGCCATGGCTACACCTTC. It codes for CASAPLVGQAGGHGYTF.

There are a few counts of this clonotype. V gene TRBV3-1 combines with J gene TRBJ1-4; possible D gene TRBD1, 6 bases. CDR3 length: 15 amino acids. The germline V and J ends were trimmed by 1 base and 5 bases, with 11 bases remaining between them. Germline lookup yields CDR1 LGHDT and CDR2 YNNKEL (reference sequence). CDR3 DNA: TGTGCCAGCAGCCAAGGTCCTAGGGGGAATGAAAAACTGTTTTTT. This translates into CASSQGPRGNEKLFF.

The J gene is TRBJ2-5, the V gene TRBV20-1; D is perhaps TRBD2 (7 bases). V lost 2 bases and J lost 5, with 12 bases in between. The CDR3 consists of 13 residues. The germline V gene has CDR1 DFQATT and CDR2 SNEGSKA (reference sequence). This CDR3 reads CSARRGASETQYF. In nucleotides, the CDR3 is TGCAGTGCTAGACGGGGGGCTAGTGAGACCCAGTACTTC.

This clonotype was recorded a few times. J is TRBJ2-2 and V is TRBV14; D is unclear. V shed 3 bases and J shed 5 bases, with 13 bases lying between them. The CDR3 runs 15 residues. The germline V gene has CDR1 SGHDN and CDR2 FVKESK. CDR3 coding DNA: TGTGCCAGCAGCCAGCAGCAGTTAAAGACCGGGGAGCTGTTTTTT. It specifies CASSQQQLKTGELFF.

The chain carries TRBV11-2 and TRBJ2-1; D is possibly TRBD2 (5 bases). Germline V gene data show CDR1 as SGHAT and CDR2 as FQNNGV. Between the trimmed V and J ends, which lost 0 bases and 2 bases, there was a span of 17 bases. The length of the CDR3 is 18 residues. CDR3 coding DNA: TGTGCCAGCAGCTTAGATTCGTTCCCGGGGAGCCCCTACAATGAGCAGTTCTTC. It yields the protein CASSLDSFPGSPYNEQFF. Using reference TRBV11-2 and TRBJ2-1 for the parts outside the CDR3, the full variable domain is EAGVAQSPRYKIIEKRQSVAFWCNPISGHATLYWYQQILGQGPKLLIQFQNNGVVDDSQLPKDRFSAERLKGVDSTLKIQPAKLEDSAVYLCASSLDSFPGSPYNEQFFGPGTRLTVL.

Only a few counts were recorded for this clonotype. A read error may explain this, as a much larger clone is one base away. The rearrangement links TRBV28 to TRBJ2-2; D not certain. Trimming stripped 7 bases from V and 4 bases from J, with 10 bases between. Germline-derived CDR1 and CDR2 are MDHEN and SYDVKM. There are 13 residues in the CDR3. CDR3 protein: CASTAEFTGELFF. The CDR3 DNA reads as TGTGCCAGCACCGCAGAGTTCACCGGGGAGCTGTTTTTT.

V usage is TRBV6-5 and J usage is TRBJ1-2, with no clear D. The CDR3 is 11 residues long. Germline loops: CDR1 MNHEY, CDR2 SVGAGI. With 8 bases removed from V and 0 bases from J, the gap between germline ends came to 4 bases. As DNA, the CDR3 is TGTGCCAGCGGAGCTAACTATGGCTACACCTTC. It codes for CASGANYGYTF.

This clonotype was recorded a few times. This chain links TRBV6-1 with TRBJ1-3; D is possibly TRBD1 (6 bases). CDR3 length equals 14 residues. Deletions cut 6 bases from V and 4 bases from J, with 13 bases between. Germline V gene lookup returns CDR1 MNHNS and CDR2 SASEGT. The CDR3 bases are TGTGCCAGCAGCGTTCAGGGGTACGGAAACACCATATATTTT. This codes for CASSVQGYGNTIYF.

The CDR3 is CASSLPRDRPYEQYF. Written as DNA, the CDR3 is TGTGCCAGCAGCTTACCCCGGGACAGGCCCTACGAGCAGTACTTC. The chain is built from TRBV7-8 and TRBJ2-5, with TRBD1 identical over 8 bases. The J call may be wrong; the DNA end is better matched by TRBJ2-7. The CDR3 has 15 amino acids. The V gene's germline CDR1 is SGHVS and CDR2 FQNEAQ.

This clonotype has just a few counts. This chain links TRBV27 with TRBJ1-4; TRBD1 matches at 11 bases. Germline V lookup: CDR1 MNHEY, CDR2 SMNVEV (reference sequence). J lost 8 bases, V lost 8 bases, and 4 bases had no gene match. The CDR3 contains 13 residues. The CDR3 region has the DNA TGTGCCAGCGGACAGGGGGCGGGAGAAAAACTGTTTTTT. As protein: CASGQGAGEKLFF.

This clonotype has more than one count but fewer than ten. The rearrangement uses TRBV6-2 or TRBV6-3 and TRBJ2-4; 7 bases map to TRBD1. The ends lost 2 bases at V and 0 bases at J; junction bases unmatched: 7. Germline CDR1 MNHEY, CDR2 SVGEGT. This CDR3 comprises 17 residues. DNA for the CDR3: TGTGCCAGCAGTTACCTTACAGGGGTATCAGCCAAAAACATTCAGTACTTC. Protein product: CASSYLTGVSAKNIQYF.

The table lists this clonotype with a few counts. The rearrangement joins TRBV14 to TRBJ2-1; 12 nucleotides agree with TRBD2. J lost 7 bases, V lost 1 base, and 5 bases had no gene match. Germline V gene sequence: CDR1 SGHDN, CDR2 FVKESK. The CDR3 covers 16 residues. The CDR3 region is CASSQVLAGGHNEQFF. The CDR3 DNA reads TGTGCCAGCAGCCAAGTACTAGCGGGAGGTCATAATGAGCAGTTCTTC.

CDR3 DNA sequence: TGTGCCAGCAGCCTCGGGACAGGGGGTGGTCAAGAGACCCAGTACTTC. Protein: CASSLGTGGGQETQYF. The genes are TRBV7-9 and TRBJ2-5; 11 bases fit TRBD1. V was pared by 5 bases and J by 2 bases, with 7 bases of the junction left unmatched. The CDR3 extends over 16 amino acids. Germline V gene data show CDR1 as SEHNR and CDR2 as FQNEAQ (reference sequence).